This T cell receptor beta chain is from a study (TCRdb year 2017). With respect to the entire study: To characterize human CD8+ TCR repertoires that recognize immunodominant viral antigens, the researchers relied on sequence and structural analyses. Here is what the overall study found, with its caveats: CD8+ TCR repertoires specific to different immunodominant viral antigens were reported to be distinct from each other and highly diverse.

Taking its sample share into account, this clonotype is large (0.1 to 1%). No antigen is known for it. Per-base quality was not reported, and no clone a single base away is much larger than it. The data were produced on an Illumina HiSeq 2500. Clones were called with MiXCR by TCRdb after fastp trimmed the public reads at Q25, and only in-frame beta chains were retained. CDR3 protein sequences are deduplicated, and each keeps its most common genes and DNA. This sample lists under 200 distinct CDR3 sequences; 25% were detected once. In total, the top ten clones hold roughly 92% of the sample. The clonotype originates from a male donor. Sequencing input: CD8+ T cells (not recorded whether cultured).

The nucleotides read TGCAGTGCTAGAGATGTTCAGGGATGGAACACTGAAGCTTTCTTT. Translation gives CSARDVQGWNTEAFF. The chain couples TRBV20-1 to TRBJ1-1; a weak D assignment points to TRBD1 (5 bases agree). Including the terminal cysteine and phenylalanine, the CDR3 comprises 15 residues. Only CDR3 DNA is held: 45 bases, read in frame from base 1. Taken from the germline V gene (reference sequence), the CDR1 and CDR2 loops are DFQATT and SNEGSKA. V is reduced by 0 bases and J by 1 base, leaving a spacing of 12 bases between them.